The 8 T cell receptor beta chains below were found in one sample sequenced in a study of cytomegalovirus exposure and HLA in healthy donors. PCR primers comprised 60 Vbeta and 13 Jbeta primers. Assay used: immunoSEQ multiplex PCR; TCRdb lists only in-frame clones, some missing. In the table there are more than 65,000 clones, around four fifths of which are singletons. The specimen sequenced was PBMCs. These receptors were taken from a woman aged 45-65 years in good health and CMV-seropositive.

This chain uses TRBV9 with TRBJ2-2; TRBD2 matches at 8 bases. CDR3 length: 16 residues. CDR1 is SGDLS and CDR2 is YYNGEE in the germline V gene. V lost 4 bases and J lost 0; bases outside the gene matches: 5. The CDR3 protein is CASSTRGGTNTGELFF. The CDR3 coding sequence is TGTGCCAGCAGCACCCGGGGGGGCACGAACACCGGGGAGCTGTTTTTT.

The sample holds a few counts of this clone. The chain has TRBV5-6 and TRBJ1-1; 7 nucleotides line up with TRBD1. The CDR3 is 15 amino acids. J lost 2 bases, V lost 5 bases, and 9 bases had no gene match. Germline loops: CDR1 SGHDT, CDR2 YYEEEE. Written as DNA, the CDR3 is TGTGCCAGCAGGTTGCAAGGGACAGTCAACACTGAAGCTTTCTTT. Its protein product is CASRLQGTVNTEAFF.

V is TRBV5-6 and J is TRBJ2-7; 7 bases match TRBD1. The CDR3 covers 16 residues. Germline lookup yields CDR1 SGHDT and CDR2 YYEEEE. Losses at the gene ends were 0 bases for V and 5 bases for J; bases not matched to a gene: 11. This CDR3 reads CASSLAGAGGPHEQYF. The CDR3 DNA is TGTGCCAGCAGCTTGGCCGGGGCAGGGGGTCCCCACGAGCAGTACTTC. The full variable domain, in which reference TRBV5-6 and TRBJ2-7 provide the parts outside the CDR3, is DAGVTQSPTHLIKTRGQQVTLRCSPKSGHDTVSWYQQALGQGPQFIFQYYEEEERQRGNFPDRFSGHQFPNYSSELNVNALLLGDSALYLCASSLAGAGGPHEQYFGPGTRLTVT.

This clone occurred a few times. The V call is TRBV11-2, the J call TRBJ2-1, with 7 nucleotides matching TRBD2. The ends lost 3 bases at V and 2 bases at J; junction bases unmatched: 1. The CDR3 has 14 amino acids. The germline gives CDR1 SGHAT, CDR2 FQNNGV. The CDR3 nucleotides read TGTGCCAGCAGCTTGGGACTAACCTACAATGAGCAGTTCTTC. Translated, it gives CASSLGLTYNEQFF.

V and J are TRBV7-9 and TRBJ2-1, with TRBD1 as a possible D gene (6 bases). The V gene lost 1 base and the J gene lost 7 bases, with 14 bases spanning the gap. The CDR3 sequence is 15 residues long. CDR1 is SEHNR, CDR2 FQNEAQ, per germline (reference sequence). The CDR3: CASSLDFSQGNEQFF. In nucleotides, the CDR3 is TGTGCCAGCAGCTTAGACTTTTCCCAGGGGAATGAGCAGTTCTTC. Full variable domain (rest looked up from reference TRBV7-9 and TRBJ2-1): DTGVSQNPRHKITKRGQNVTFRCDPISEHNRLYWYRQTLGQGPEFLTYFQNEAQLEKSRLLSDRFSAERPKGSFSTLEIQRTEQGDSAMYLCASSLDFSQGNEQFFGPGTRLTVL.

This chain connects TRBV7-9 to TRBJ2-5, with 9 bases aligning to TRBD1. With V trimmed by 5 bases and J by 4 bases, 2 bases remained unmatched. Germline V gives CDR1 SEHNR, CDR2 FQNEAQ (reference sequence). The CDR3 is 13 amino acids. The CDR3 DNA follows: TGTGCCAGCAGCCCGGACAGGGGAGAGACCCAGTACTTC. Translated: CASSPDRGETQYF.

This clone was seen a single time. The V call is TRBV19, the J call TRBJ1-5; D unresolved. Germline-derived CDR1 and CDR2 are LNHDA and SQIVND (reference sequence). The length of the CDR3 is 14 residues. V lost 7 bases, J lost 1 base, and 11 bases lay in between. CDR3 residues: CASKITGSNQPQHF. The CDR3 nucleotides are TGTGCCAGTAAAATAACGGGGAGCAATCAGCCCCAGCATTTT.

The chain employs TRBV6-5 and TRBJ2-7, with D perhaps TRBD2 (5 bases). V lost 5 bases to trimming and J lost 3 bases, with 14 bases between them. The CDR3 covers 14 residues. Per the germline V gene, CDR1 is MNHEY and CDR2 is SVGAGI. CDR3 in amino acids: CASSRQSGNYEQYF. Written as DNA, the CDR3 is TGTGCCAGCAGTAGACAAAGCGGTAACTACGAGCAGTACTTC.